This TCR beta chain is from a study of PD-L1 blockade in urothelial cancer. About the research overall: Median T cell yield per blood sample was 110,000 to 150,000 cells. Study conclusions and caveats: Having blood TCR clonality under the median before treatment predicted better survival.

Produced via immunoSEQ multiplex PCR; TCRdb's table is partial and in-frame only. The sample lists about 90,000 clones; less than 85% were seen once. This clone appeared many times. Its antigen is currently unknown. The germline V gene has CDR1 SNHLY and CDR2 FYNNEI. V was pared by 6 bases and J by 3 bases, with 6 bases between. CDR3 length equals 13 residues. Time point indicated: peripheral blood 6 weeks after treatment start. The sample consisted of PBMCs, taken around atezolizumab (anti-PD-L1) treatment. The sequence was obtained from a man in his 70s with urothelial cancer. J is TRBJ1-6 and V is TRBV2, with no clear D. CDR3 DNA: TGTGCCAGCAGACAGAACTATAATTCACCCCTCCACTTT. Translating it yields CASRQNYNSPLHF. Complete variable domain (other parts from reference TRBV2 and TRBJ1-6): EPEVTQTPSHQVTQMGQEVILRCVPISNHLYFYWYRQILGQKVEFLVSFYNNEISEKSEIFDDQFSVERPDGSNFTLKIRSTKLEDSAMYFCASRQNYNSPLHFGNGTRLTVT.